This T cell receptor (beta chain) was sequenced for a study of cytomegalovirus exposure and HLA in healthy donors. General study points: Reports credit the classifier with highly specific, highly sensitive diagnosis of cytomegalovirus status. TCR beta chains numbering 150 to 200 were designated cytomegalovirus-associated.

Trimming cost V 0 bases and J 0 bases, with 9 bases left between them. The germline gives CDR1 LGHNA, CDR2 YSLEER. The CDR3 spans 15 residues. This clone was counted a few times. What it binds is unknown. 13 Jbeta primers and 60 Vbeta primers were used for the PCR. Original analysis: Later analysis identified 65 million to 80 million unique TCR beta chains, approximately 11 million shared. Produced via immunoSEQ multiplex PCR; TCRdb's table is partial and in-frame only. V and J calls and clone size follow that table, whereas D and trimming were derived from the DNA. The data show roughly 120,000 clones, more than 60% seen once.

V and J are TRBV4-3 and TRBJ2-7; possibly TRBD1 for D (6 bases). This sequence was found in a woman in her 40s in good health and CMV-seropositive. Sequenced: PBMCs. The CDR3 coding sequence is TGCGCCAGCAGCCAAGAGGACAGTTACTCCTACGAGCAGTACTTC. It encodes CASSQEDSYSYEQYF.